The source of this T cell receptor beta chain is a study of T cell repertoires in cytomegalovirus infection. The wider study: Selected CMV epitopes included recently identified HLA-C-restricted ones as well as well-studied HLA-B-restricted ones. Public signatures in TCR beta pointed to CMV infection and matching HLA type.

CDR3 length: 13 amino acids. Trimming took off 5 bases at V and 4 bases at J, with 11 bases between the two ends. The study's findings and limits: Predominance within the ex vivo response was attributable to HLA-C-restricted CMV-specific TCR beta clonotypes. Totalled public TCR beta family frequency picked out people who carried CMV plus the relevant HLA.

Comment on this clonotype: Its specificity is unknown.

TCRdb re-called the reads with MiXCR, one entry per CDR3 protein. The profile covers 550,000 to 850,000 distinct CDR3 sequences, with about 33% appearing a single time and roughly 18% taken by the ten largest. Here the sequenced sample was cultured PBMCs, taken from culture after CMV antigen stimulation. The sequence derives from a human donor in good health (CMV status not recorded). Some clones in this sample may be carry-over from other donors' samples. The chain has TRBV12-3 or TRBV12-4 and TRBJ1-1; TRBD1 is a possible D gene (6 bases). The CDR3 DNA is TGTGCCAGCAGTGACAGGACGGGCACTGAAGCTTTCTTT. Amino acid sequence: CASSDRTGTEAFF.